Listed below are T cell receptor beta chains from one sample, sequenced in a study of T cell responses to AZD1222 COVID-19 vaccine. TCRdb keeps only in-frame clones here, not all; method: immunoSEQ multiplex PCR. The top ten hold approximately 1.4% of the sample, which has roughly 84,000 clones, about 85% seen once. The sample was peripheral blood, taken on day 0 of AZD1222 vaccination. The source is an adult in good health. CDR3s include the opening cysteine and the closing phenylalanine or tryptophan.

j_call v_call cdr3_aa
TRBJ2-1 TRBV27 CASLGLAGDNAYNEQFF
TRBJ1-2 TRBV3-1/TRBV3-2 CASSLTPARGYGYTF
TRBJ2-1 TRBV4-3 CASSQDNWAGASEQFF
TRBJ1-6 TRBV7-6 CASSLVVGGGESPLHF
TRBJ1-6 TRBV4-2 CASSHQGVESPLHF
TRBJ1-5 TRBV19 CASRGTGHSNQPQHF
TRBJ1-2 TRBV21-1 CASSKKERQDNYGYTF
TRBJ2-7 TRBV27 CASSLITGPTYEQYF
TRBJ1-2 TRBV11-2 CASSLRGLDGYTF
TRBJ2-7 TRBV6-5 CASSSLAGGTSYEQYF
TRBJ1-1 TRBV28 CASSLALERPFF
TRBJ1-6 TRBV7-9 CASSAGQAYYNSPLHF
TRBJ2-5 TRBV2 CASSEEEQGAVETQYF
TRBJ1-1 TRBV2 CASKFVNTEAFF
TRBJ1-4 TRBV5-1 CASSLGPFGLNEKLFF
TRBJ2-6 TRBV7-2 CASSSIGFGSGANVLTF
TRBJ1-1 TRBV6-5 CASSYSTRTFF
TRBJ2-2 TRBV6-5 CASSYSVRNTGELFF
TRBJ2-7 TRBV11-1 CASSLRTGTGVEQYF
TRBJ1-1 TRBV7-3 CASSTFGGAEAFF
TRBJ2-7 TRBV6-5 CASSPPRDSNEQYF
TRBJ2-7 TRBV30 CAWRSSYEQYF
TRBJ2-7 TRBV6-2/TRBV6-3 CASSYLQVNEQYF
TRBJ2-1 TRBV4-3 CASSQDSRGHYNEQFF
TRBJ2-2 TRBV7-9 CASSFGTQRDTGELFF
TRBJ2-7 TRBV28 CASTLAGYEQYF
TRBJ2-1 TRBV10-1 CASSHRVGDEQFF
TRBJ2-7 TRBV5-1 CASSLRFRESEQYF
TRBJ2-1 TRBV24-1 CATQSDYNEQFF
TRBJ2-1 TRBV5-4 CASSFAALAGIGSYNEQFF
TRBJ1-5 TRBV6-5 CASSRQSNQPQHF
TRBJ1-1 TRBV12-3/TRBV12-4 CASSRRSEAFF
TRBJ2-5 TRBV5-6 CASSLVAVRETQYF
TRBJ2-1 TRBV6-5 CASSRDSNEQFF
TRBJ1-2 TRBV28 CASEGGNYGYTF
TRBJ2-3 TRBV12-3/TRBV12-4 CASSFGSVMTQYF
TRBJ1-4 TRBV24-1 CAKTERIRINEKLFF
TRBJ2-7 TRBV30 CAWTGLAVKSEQYF
TRBJ2-5 TRBV7-8 CASSRSSGRETQYF
TRBJ1-2 TRBV27 CASTEKTGAMAYTF
TRBJ2-3 TRBV19 CASSPLGGGAKKYF
TRBJ2-5 TRBV19 CASASGSETQYF
TRBJ1-4 TRBV2 CASSLQGVNEKLFF
TRBJ1-3 TRBV3-1/TRBV3-2 CASSSAASGGNTIYF
TRBJ1-1 TRBV6-6 CASSYARQRKNTEAFF
TRBJ2-1 TRBV7-6 CASSSLDEQFF
TRBJ1-2 TRBV2 CASTVANYGYTF
TRBJ2-1 TRBV4-2 CASSQGLRETGYNEQFF
TRBJ1-1 TRBV2 CASSQAAATEAFF
TRBJ2-7 TRBV5-6 CASSLEPRGQQYF
TRBJ1-6 TRBV28 CATDGGATGNSPLHF
TRBJ2-7 TRBV4-2 CASSPGLAGVYYEQYF
TRBJ2-1 TRBV27 CASSPTATDEQFF
TRBJ1-1 TRBV7-9 CASSLQDGTEAFF